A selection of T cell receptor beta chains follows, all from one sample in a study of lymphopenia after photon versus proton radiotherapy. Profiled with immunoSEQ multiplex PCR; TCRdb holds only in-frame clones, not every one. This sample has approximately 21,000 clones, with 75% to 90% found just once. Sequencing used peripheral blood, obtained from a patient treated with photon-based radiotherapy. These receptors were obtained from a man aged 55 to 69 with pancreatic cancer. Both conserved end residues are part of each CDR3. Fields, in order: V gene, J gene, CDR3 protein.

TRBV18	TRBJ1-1	CASSSRTGPNTEAFF
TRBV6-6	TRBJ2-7	CASTGPVGEQYF
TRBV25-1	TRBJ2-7	CASSESRGSYEQYF
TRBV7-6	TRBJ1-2	CASSPDRETYGYTF
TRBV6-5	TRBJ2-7	CASSPRDRSYEQYF
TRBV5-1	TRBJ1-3	CASSSGITGNTIYF
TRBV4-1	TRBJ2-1	CASSQEGPSGYNEQFF
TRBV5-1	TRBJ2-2	CASSLRSGELFF
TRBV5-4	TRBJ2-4	CASSLGGLAKNIQYF
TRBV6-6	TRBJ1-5	CASLLGQSRQPQHF
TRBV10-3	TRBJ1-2	CAIRDGNSNYGYTF
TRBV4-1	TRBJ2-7	CASSQAGVEQYF
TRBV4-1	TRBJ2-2	CASSPGGAPLPGELFF
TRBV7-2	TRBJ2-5	CASSLLAGGQETRYF
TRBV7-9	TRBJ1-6	CASSLRTGPLHF
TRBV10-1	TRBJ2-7	CASSNDRGEQYF
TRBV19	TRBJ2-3	CASSIRESTDTQYF
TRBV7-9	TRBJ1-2	CASSHGQSYGYTF
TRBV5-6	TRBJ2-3	CASSAGTSGADTQYF
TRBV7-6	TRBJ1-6	CASSFVNSPLHF
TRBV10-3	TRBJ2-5	CAISEWTQETQYF
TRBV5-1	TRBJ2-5	CASRYAGVLQETQYF
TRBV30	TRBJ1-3	CARKGSGNTIYF
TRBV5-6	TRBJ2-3	CASSLPGDGTDTQYF
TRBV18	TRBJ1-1	CASHENWNTEAFF
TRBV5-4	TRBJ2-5	CASSLPSRHQYF